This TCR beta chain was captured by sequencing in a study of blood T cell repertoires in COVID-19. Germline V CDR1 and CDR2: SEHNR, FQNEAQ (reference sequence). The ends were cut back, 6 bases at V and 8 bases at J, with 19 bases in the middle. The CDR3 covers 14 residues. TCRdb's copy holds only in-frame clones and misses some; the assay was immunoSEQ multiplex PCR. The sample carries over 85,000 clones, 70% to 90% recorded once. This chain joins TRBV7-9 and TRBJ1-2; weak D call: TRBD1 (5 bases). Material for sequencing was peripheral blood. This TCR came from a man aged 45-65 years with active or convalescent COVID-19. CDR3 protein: CASRPSTQDRGYTF. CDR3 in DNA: TGTGCCAGCAGGCCATCCACACAGGATCGCGGCTACACCTTC.